These T cell receptor beta chains were read from a single sample in a study of cytomegalovirus exposure and HLA in healthy donors. The data were produced by immunoSEQ multiplex PCR, yet TCRdb's version contains in-frame clones alone and is incomplete. The sample has 140,000 or so clones; around 75% are singletons. The sequencing sample was made of PBMCs. The receptors were gathered from a woman under 40 in good health and CMV-seronegative. CDR3s include the opening cysteine and the closing phenylalanine or tryptophan.

TRBJ2-2,TRBV5-1,CASSFGQNTGELFF
TRBJ1-5,TRBV7-8,CASSLLRVRKPQHF
TRBJ2-5,TRBV5-6,CASSSSGIIGTQYF
TRBJ1-1,TRBV19,CASSISVEAFF
TRBJ2-3,TRBV10-3,CAVHSGDDTQYF
TRBJ2-5,TRBV7-9,CASSFNRGYQETQYF
TRBJ1-5,TRBV19,CASSIQGGSNRPQHF
TRBJ2-2,TRBV2,CASRRGTSVNTGELFF
TRBJ2-1,TRBV27,CASSLSSLAEDDEQFF
TRBJ1-2,TRBV30,CAWSVPIDRRYGYTF
TRBJ1-5,TRBV29-1,CSVGQGVGEPQHF
TRBJ1-2,TRBV29-1,CSVWTGESYGYTF
TRBJ1-3,TRBV7-2,CASSPTGRGNTIYF
TRBJ2-3,TRBV12-5,CASGLGLAGPDTQYF
TRBJ2-7,TRBV30,CAWSLTGGEQYF